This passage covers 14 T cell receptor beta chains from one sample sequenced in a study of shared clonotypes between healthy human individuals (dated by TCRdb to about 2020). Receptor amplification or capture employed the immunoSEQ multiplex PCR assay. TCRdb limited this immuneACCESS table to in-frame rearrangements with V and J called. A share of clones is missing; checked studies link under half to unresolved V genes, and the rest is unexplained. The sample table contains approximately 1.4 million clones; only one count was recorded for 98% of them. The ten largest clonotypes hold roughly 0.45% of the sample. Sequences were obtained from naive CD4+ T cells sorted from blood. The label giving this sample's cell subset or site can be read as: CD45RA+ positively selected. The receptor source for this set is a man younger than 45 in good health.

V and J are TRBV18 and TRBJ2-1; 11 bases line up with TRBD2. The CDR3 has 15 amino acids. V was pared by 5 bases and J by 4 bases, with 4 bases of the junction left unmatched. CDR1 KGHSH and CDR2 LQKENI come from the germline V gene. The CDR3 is CASSFTSGSYNEQFF. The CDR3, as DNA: TGTGCCAGCTCATTCACTAGCGGGAGTTACAATGAGCAGTTCTTC.

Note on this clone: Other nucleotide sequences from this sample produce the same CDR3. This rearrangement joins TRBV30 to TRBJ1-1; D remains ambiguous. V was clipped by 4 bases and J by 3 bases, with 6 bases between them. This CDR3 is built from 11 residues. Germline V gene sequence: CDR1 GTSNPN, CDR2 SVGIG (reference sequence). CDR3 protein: CAWNRDTEAFF. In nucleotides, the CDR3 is TGTGCCTGGAACAGAGACACTGAAGCTTTCTTT.

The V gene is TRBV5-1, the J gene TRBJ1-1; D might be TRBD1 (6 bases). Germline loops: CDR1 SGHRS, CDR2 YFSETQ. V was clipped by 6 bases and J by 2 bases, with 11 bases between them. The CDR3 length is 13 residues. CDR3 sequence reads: CASTARGNTEAFF. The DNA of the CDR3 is TGCGCCAGCACCGCCAGGGGCAACACTGAAGCTTTCTTT.

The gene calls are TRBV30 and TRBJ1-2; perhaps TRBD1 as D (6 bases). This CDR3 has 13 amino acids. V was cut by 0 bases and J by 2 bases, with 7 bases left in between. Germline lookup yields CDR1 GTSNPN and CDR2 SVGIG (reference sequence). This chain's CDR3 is CAWSVDRNYGYTF. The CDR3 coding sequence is TGTGCCTGGAGTGTAGACAGGAACTATGGCTACACCTTC.

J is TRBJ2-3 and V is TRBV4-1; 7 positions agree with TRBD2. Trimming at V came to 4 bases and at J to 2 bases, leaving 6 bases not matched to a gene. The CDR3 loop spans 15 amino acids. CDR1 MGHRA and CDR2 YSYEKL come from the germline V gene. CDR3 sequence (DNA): TGCGCCAGCAGCCTACTGGGGGGGAACACAGATACGCAGTATTTT. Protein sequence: CASSLLGGNTDTQYF.

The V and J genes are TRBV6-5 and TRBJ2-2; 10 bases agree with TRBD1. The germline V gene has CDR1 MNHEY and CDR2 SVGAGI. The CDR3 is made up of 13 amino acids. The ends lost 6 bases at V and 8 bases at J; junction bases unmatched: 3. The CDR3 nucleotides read TGTGCCAGCAGGGGACAGGGGAAAGGGGAGCTGTTTTTT. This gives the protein CASRGQGKGELFF.

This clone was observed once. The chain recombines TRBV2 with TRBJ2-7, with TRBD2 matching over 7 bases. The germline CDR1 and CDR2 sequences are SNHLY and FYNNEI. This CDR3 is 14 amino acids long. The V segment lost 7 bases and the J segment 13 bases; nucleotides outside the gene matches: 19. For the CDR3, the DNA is TGTGCCAGCACCCTTGAGGATTGGGGGGGACCCAGTTACTTC. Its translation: CASTLEDWGGPSYF.

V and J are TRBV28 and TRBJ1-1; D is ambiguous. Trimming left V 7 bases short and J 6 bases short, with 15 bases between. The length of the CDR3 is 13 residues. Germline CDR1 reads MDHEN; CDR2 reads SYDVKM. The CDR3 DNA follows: TGTGCCAGCATCGTGGGAGGTTTACCTGAAGCTTTCTTT. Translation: CASIVGGLPEAFF.

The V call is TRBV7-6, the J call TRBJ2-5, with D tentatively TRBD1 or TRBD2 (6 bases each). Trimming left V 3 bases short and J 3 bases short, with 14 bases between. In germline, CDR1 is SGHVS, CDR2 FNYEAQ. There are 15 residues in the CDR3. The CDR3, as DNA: TGTGCCAGCAGCTTCAGGATGGGGGGCGAAGAGACCCAGTACTTC. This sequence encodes CASSFRMGGEETQYF. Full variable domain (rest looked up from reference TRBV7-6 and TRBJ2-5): GAGVSQSPRYKVTKRGQDVALRCDPISGHVSLYWYRQALGQGPEFLTYFNYEAQQDKSGLPNDRFSAERPEGSISTLTIQRTEQRDSAMYRCASSFRMGGEETQYFGPGTRLLVL.

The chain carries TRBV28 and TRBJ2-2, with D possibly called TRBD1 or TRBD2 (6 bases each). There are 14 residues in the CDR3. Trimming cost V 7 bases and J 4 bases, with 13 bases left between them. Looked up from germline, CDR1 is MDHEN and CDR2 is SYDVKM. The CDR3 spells CASILGGPTGELFF. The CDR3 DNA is TGTGCCAGCATTCTCGGGGGCCCCACCGGGGAGCTGTTTTTT. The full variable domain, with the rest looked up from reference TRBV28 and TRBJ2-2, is DVKVTQSSRYLVKRTGEKVFLECVQDMDHENMFWYRQDPGLGLRLIYFSYDVKMKEKGDIPEGYSVSREKKERFSLILESASTNQTSMYLCASILGGPTGELFFGEGSRLTVL.

The CDR3: CASSLGASGSTDTQYF. Here the CDR3 DNA reads TGTGCCAGCAGCTTAGGGGCTAGCGGGAGCACAGATACGCAGTATTTT. The V gene is TRBV7-9, the J gene TRBJ2-3; 8 nucleotides match TRBD2. After removal of 1 base from V and 0 bases from J, the junction contained 3 bases not matched to a gene. CDR1 is SEHNR and CDR2 is FQNEAQ in the germline V gene (reference sequence). The CDR3 spans 16 residues. The full variable domain, rest sourced from reference TRBV7-9 and TRBJ2-3, is DTGVSQNPRHKITKRGQNVTFRCDPISEHNRLYWYRQTLGQGPEFLTYFQNEAQLEKSRLLSDRFSAERPKGSFSTLEIQRTEQGDSAMYLCASSLGASGSTDTQYFGPGTRLTVL.

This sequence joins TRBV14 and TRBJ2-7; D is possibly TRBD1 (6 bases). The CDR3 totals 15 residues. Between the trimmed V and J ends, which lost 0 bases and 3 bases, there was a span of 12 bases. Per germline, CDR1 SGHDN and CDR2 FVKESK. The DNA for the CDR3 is TGTGCCAGCAGCCAAGAAGGGGACACCTACTACGAGCAGTACTTC. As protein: CASSQEGDTYYEQYF.

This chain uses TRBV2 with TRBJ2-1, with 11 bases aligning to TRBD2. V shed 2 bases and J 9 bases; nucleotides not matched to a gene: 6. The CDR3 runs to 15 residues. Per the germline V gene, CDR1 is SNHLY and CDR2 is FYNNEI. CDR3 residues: CASSERLAGGSEQFF. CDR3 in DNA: TGTGCCAGCAGTGAACGGCTAGCGGGAGGTAGTGAGCAGTTCTTC.

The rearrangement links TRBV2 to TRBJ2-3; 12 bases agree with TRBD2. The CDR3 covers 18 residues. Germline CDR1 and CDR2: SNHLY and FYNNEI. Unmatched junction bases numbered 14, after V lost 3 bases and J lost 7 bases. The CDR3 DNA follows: TGTGCCAGCAGTGATTGGGCCCTAGCGGGAGGGCCGGGGAATACGCAGTATTTT. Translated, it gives CASSDWALAGGPGNTQYF.